These 18 T cell receptor beta chains were sequenced from one sample in a study of T cell responses to AZD1222 COVID-19 vaccine (dated by TCRdb to about 2021). Library creation used the immunoSEQ multiplex PCR assay. TCRdb limited this immuneACCESS table to in-frame rearrangements with V and J called. A share of clones is missing; checked studies link under half to unresolved V genes, and the rest is unexplained. The sample records about 140,000 clones, about 89% of which are singletons. The ten top clones hold under 3.5% of the sample. The time point label corresponds to: baseline before first vaccination. Source: peripheral blood, taken on day 0 of AZD1222 vaccination. These receptors all come from an adult in good health.

The V call is TRBV5-6, the J call TRBJ2-1; 7 nucleotides agree with TRBD2. The V and J ends lost 4 bases and 0 bases, in that order; junction bases with no gene match: 4. CDR1 and CDR2 (germline): SGHDT, YYEEEE. CDR3 size: 15 residues. For the CDR3, the DNA is TGTGCCAGCAGCGTCAGGACTAGCTCCTACAATGAGCAGTTCTTC. Its protein is CASSVRTSSYNEQFF.

The J gene is TRBJ2-7, the V gene TRBV4-2; D gene unclear. This CDR3 spans 16 amino acids. Deletions cut 3 bases from V and 5 bases from J, with 20 bases between. Germline CDR1 LGHNA, CDR2 YNFKEQ. CDR3 residues: CASSQRRTISLNEQYF. CDR3 in DNA: TGTGCCAGCAGCCAGCGACGGACCATCTCTCTTAACGAGCAGTACTTC.

The chain employs TRBV6-5 and TRBJ2-5; no definite D call. CDR1 and CDR2 (germline): MNHEY, SVGAGI. The CDR3 spans 13 residues. The germline V and J ends were trimmed by 3 bases and 8 bases, with 13 bases remaining between them. The CDR3 reads CASSYHTIGTQYF. The CDR3 DNA is TGTGCCAGCAGTTATCATACCATCGGCACCCAGTACTTC.

The V and J genes are TRBV27 and TRBJ2-3; D is unclear. Trimming removed 0 bases from V and 5 bases from J, with 15 bases in between. The V gene's germline CDR1 is MNHEY and CDR2 SMNVEV (reference sequence). This CDR3 is built from 16 residues. The CDR3 DNA sequence: TGTGCCAGCAGTTTATCTTTTACTTCGGCGTTAGATACGCAGTATTTT. Its translation: CASSLSFTSALDTQYF.

In the case of this clone: The sample carries other DNA sequences with the same CDR3. The chain is built from TRBV9 and TRBJ2-1; 9 nucleotides align to TRBD2. The germline V gene encodes CDR1 SGDLS and CDR2 YYNGEE. The CDR3 runs to 14 residues. Unmatched junction bases numbered 9, after V lost 4 bases and J lost 10 bases. The CDR3 reads CASSTAGGPREQFF. The DNA of the CDR3 is TGTGCCAGCAGCACCGCGGGGGGGCCCAGAGAGCAGTTCTTC.

The CDR3 nucleotides read TGTGCCAGCAGCTTAGCCTGGGGGGAGACCCAGTACTTC. Translating it yields CASSLAWGETQYF. The V and J genes are TRBV7-9 and TRBJ2-5; D may correspond to TRBD1 or TRBD2 (5 bases each). Trimming removed 0 bases from V and 5 bases from J, with 7 bases in between. The CDR3 is 13 residues long. Germline-derived CDR1 and CDR2 are SEHNR and FQNEAQ (reference sequence).

This chain links TRBV7-9 with TRBJ2-2, with D possibly being TRBD2 (6 bases). This CDR3 spans 15 amino acids. Trimming removed 5 bases from V and 6 bases from J, with 16 bases in between. Germline values: CDR1 SEHNR, CDR2 FQNEAQ (reference sequence). This chain's CDR3 is CASSPTTSSAGELFF. The CDR3 DNA follows: TGTGCCAGCAGCCCAACGACTAGTTCCGCCGGGGAGCTGTTTTTT. Together with reference TRBV7-9 and TRBJ2-2, the CDR3 gives the full variable domain: DTGVSQNPRHKITKRGQNVTFRCDPISEHNRLYWYRQTLGQGPEFLTYFQNEAQLEKSRLLSDRFSAERPKGSFSTLEIQRTEQGDSAMYLCASSPTTSSAGELFFGEGSRLTVL.

The V gene is TRBV6-2 or TRBV6-3, the J gene TRBJ2-7; D possibly corresponds to TRBD2 (5 bases). V was clipped by 1 base and J by 6 bases, with 10 bases between them. This CDR3 contains 13 residues. The germline V gene has CDR1 MNHEY and CDR2 SVGEGT. The CDR3 here is CASSYFLAGEQYF. CDR3 DNA: TGTGCCAGCAGTTACTTTCTAGCAGGCGAGCAGTACTTC.

This chain connects TRBV14 to TRBJ1-3; D gene ambiguous. The V gene's germline CDR1 is SGHDN and CDR2 FVKESK. Trimming removed 4 bases at V and 0 bases at J, with 16 bases between. The CDR3 runs 17 residues. This CDR3 is CASSRGERASSGNTIYF. In nucleotides, the CDR3 is TGTGCCAGCAGCCGAGGAGAGAGGGCCTCCTCTGGAAACACCATATATTTT.

On this clone: A much more abundant neighbour one base away suggests this may be a read error. The chain recombines TRBV7-9 with TRBJ1-6; D possibly corresponds to TRBD1 (5 bases). The ends were cut back, 1 base at V and 5 bases at J, with 6 bases in the middle. CDR1 SEHNR and CDR2 FQNEAQ come from the germline V gene (reference sequence). This CDR3 spans 14 amino acids. As DNA, the CDR3 is TGTGCCAGCAGCTTAGAACAGGATAATTCACCCCTCCACTTT. It codes for CASSLEQDNSPLHF.

J is TRBJ1-2 and V is TRBV4-2, with TRBD1 matching over 9 bases. The CDR3 runs 15 residues. CDR1 is LGHNA, CDR2 YNFKEQ, per germline. V was pared by 1 base and J by 7 bases, with 7 bases of the junction left unmatched. The CDR3: CASSQVSGTGFGYTF. The CDR3, as DNA: TGTGCCAGCAGCCAAGTGTCCGGGACAGGGTTTGGCTACACCTTC.

The CDR3 nucleotides are TGTGCCAGCAGTTACTACAGGGTTAACACTGAAGCTTTCTTT. Translation gives CASSYYRVNTEAFF. This chain connects TRBV6-5 to TRBJ1-1, with a tentative D call TRBD1 (6 bases). The CDR3 spans 14 residues. The V and J ends lost 1 base and 2 bases respectively, with 8 bases between them. Germline V gene lookup returns CDR1 MNHEY and CDR2 SVGAGI.

The gene calls are TRBV15 and TRBJ2-5; 7 positions match TRBD1. V trimming: 6 bases; J trimming: 3 bases; junction bases outside the gene matches: 4. Germline CDR1 and CDR2: LNHNV and YYDKDF (reference sequence). There are 13 residues in the CDR3. CDR3 amino acids: CATRRQGEETQYF. CDR3 DNA sequence: TGTGCCACCAGGAGGCAGGGGGAAGAGACCCAGTACTTC.

The CDR3 is CASSLEGQGNSPLHF. Here the CDR3 DNA reads TGCGCCAGCAGCTTGGAGGGACAGGGAAATTCACCCCTCCACTTT. The chain couples TRBV5-1 to TRBJ1-6, with 9 bases identical to TRBD1. The CDR3 sequence is 15 residues long. The ends lost 0 bases at V and 7 bases at J; junction bases unmatched: 2. The germline V gene has CDR1 SGHRS and CDR2 YFSETQ. Combining the CDR3 with reference TRBV5-1 and TRBJ1-6 gives the whole variable domain KAGVTQTPRYLIKTRGQQVTLSCSPISGHRSVSWYQQTPGQGLQFLFEYFSETQRNKGNFPGRFSGRQFSNSRSEMNVSTLELGDSALYLCASSLEGQGNSPLHFGNGTRLTVT.

The chain uses TRBV7-2 and TRBJ1-2; D ambiguous. The CDR3 contains 14 residues. Germline V gene sequence: CDR1 SGHTA, CDR2 FQGNSA. Deletions cut 3 bases from V and 0 bases from J, with 8 bases between. The CDR3 DNA follows: TGTGCCAGCAGCTTTCGCAGTTCTAACTATGGCTACACCTTC. Protein: CASSFRSSNYGYTF.

The rearrangement joins TRBV7-8 to TRBJ2-2; D not certain. The germline V gene has CDR1 SGHVS and CDR2 FQNEAQ. The CDR3 sequence is 15 residues long. Trimming took off 1 base at V and 1 base at J, with 7 bases between the two ends. DNA for the CDR3: TGTGCCAGCAGCTTAGTCGGCGGGAACACCGGGGAGCTGTTTTTT. It is translated as CASSLVGGNTGELFF.

The J gene is TRBJ2-1, the V gene TRBV6-5; 10 nucleotides line up with TRBD2. J was trimmed by 6 bases and V by 0 bases; bases with no gene match: 5. The CDR3 totals 16 residues. CDR1 is MNHEY, CDR2 SVGAGI, per germline. The CDR3 DNA sequence: TGTGCCAGCAGTTACTCGGTGCTAGCGGGGGTCAATGAGCAGTTCTTC. Translated: CASSYSVLAGVNEQFF.

This clone was seen only a few times. V is TRBV10-3 and J is TRBJ1-3; 8 bases are a match to TRBD1. The CDR3 length is 14 residues. After removal of 8 bases from V and 4 bases from J, the junction contained 7 bases not matched to a gene. The germline gives CDR1 ENHRY, CDR2 SYGVKD. The CDR3 DNA reads TGTGCCATCGGACTGACAGGGGAGGGAAACACCATATATTTT. Translating gives CAIGLTGEGNTIYF.